This T cell receptor beta chain was observed in a study of T cell responses to AZD1222 COVID-19 vaccine. General study results and limits: Regions 160-218 and 743-854 held dominance among vaccine-associated CD4 TCRs, which spanned spike. Most donors were white British, females outnumbered males, and clonal diversity was possibly underestimated. Repertoire samples came only from after the peak T cell response.

V gave up 7 bases and J gave up 3 bases, with 16 bases separating them. Germline loops: CDR1 SGHAT, CDR2 FQNNGV. The CDR3 length is 15 residues. As regards this clone: Its target is unknown.

The data were produced by immunoSEQ multiplex PCR, yet TCRdb's version contains in-frame clones alone and is incomplete. The top ten hold around 20% of the sample, which has 120,000 or so clones, about nine tenths seen once. Here the sequenced sample was peripheral blood, taken on day 0 of MenACWY control vaccination. The V and J genes are TRBV11-2 and TRBJ2-1, with D maybe TRBD2 (5 bases). This clonotype was obtained from an adult in good health. CDR3 sequence reads: CASTRISRDYNEQFF. The DNA for the CDR3 is TGTGCCAGCACCCGTATCTCGAGGGACTACAATGAGCAGTTCTTC.